These 23 T cell receptor beta chains were all obtained from the same sample, sequenced in a study of blood T cell repertoires in COVID-19. Measured with immunoSEQ multiplex PCR; TCRdb has only the in-frame clones, and not every one. Of 200,000 to 250,000 clones detected, around 82% appear once; the ten largest clones hold around 3.3%. The material sequenced was peripheral blood. These receptor sequences come from a woman older than 75 with acute or convalescent COVID-19.

V and J are TRBV7-8 and TRBJ1-2, with 7 bases that match TRBD1. The CDR3 extends over 16 amino acids. Germline V gives CDR1 SGHVS, CDR2 FQNEAQ. The J segment lost 0 bases and the V segment lost 2 bases, leaving 6 bases of the junction unmatched. CDR3 nucleotide sequence: TGTGCCAGCAGCTTATTCTCCGGGACAGCTAACTATGGCTACACCTTC. Residues: CASSLFSGTANYGYTF.

The chain is built from TRBV11-3 and TRBJ2-5, with 14 positions matching TRBD2. CDR3 length: 16 residues. In germline, CDR1 is SGHNT, CDR2 YENEEA. Trimming took 3 bases from V and 1 from J; bases not matched to a gene: 1. CDR3 sequence: CASSFGLAGGQETQYF. In nucleotides, the CDR3 is TGTGCCAGCAGCTTTGGACTAGCGGGGGGCCAAGAGACCCAGTACTTC.

The rearrangement uses TRBV29-1 and TRBJ1-3; weak D call: TRBD1 (5 bases). The CDR3 has 14 residues. Deletions cut 4 bases from V and 4 bases from J, with 14 bases between. Germline-derived CDR1 and CDR2 are SQVTM and ANQGSEA. The CDR3 loop reads CSVGGPGNGNTIYF. The CDR3 coding sequence is TGCAGCGTTGGGGGCCCTGGGAACGGAAACACCATATATTTT. Filled out from reference TRBV29-1 and TRBJ1-3, the complete variable domain reads SAVISQKPSRDICQRGTSLTIQCQVDSQVTMMFWYRQQPGQSLTLIATANQGSEATYESGFVIDKFPISRPNLTFSTLTVSNMSPEDSSIYLCSVGGPGNGNTIYFGEGSWLTVV.

This rearrangement joins TRBV19 to TRBJ1-5; TRBD1 matches 9 bases. This CDR3 has 21 residues. In germline, CDR1 is LNHDA, CDR2 SQIVND (reference sequence). Trimming cost V 3 bases and J 4 bases; bases outside gene matches: 22. The CDR3 region has the DNA TGTGCCAGTAGTATCTTAGCAGTGTTCTCGGACAGGGGTTTGAGGAATCAGCCCCAGCATTTT. Its translation is CASSILAVFSDRGLRNQPQHF. The variable domain in full, completed from reference TRBV19 and TRBJ1-5, reads DGGITQSPKYLFRKEGQNVTLSCEQNLNHDAMYWYRQDPGQGLRLIYYSQIVNDFQKGDIAEGYSVSREKKESFPLTVTSAQKNPTAFYLCASSILAVFSDRGLRNQPQHFGDGTRLSIL.

As to this clone: This CDR3 is also generated by other DNA sequences in the sample. This sequence joins TRBV6-5 and TRBJ1-1, with D tentatively TRBD1 (5 bases). This CDR3 has 13 residues. Trimming shortened V by 7 bases and J by 3 bases, and 12 bases separated the two germline ends. CDR1 and CDR2 from the germline V gene are MNHEY and SVGAGI. The CDR3 bases are TGTGCCAGCACCAAGCGGGGGGACACTGAAGCTTTCTTT. Translation gives CASTKRGDTEAFF.

This chain connects TRBV10-3 to TRBJ1-6, with D unresolved. The CDR3 is 16 residues long. The V and J ends lost 0 bases and 7 bases respectively, with 13 bases between them. Germline V gene data show CDR1 as ENHRY and CDR2 as SYGVKD. As DNA, the CDR3 is TGTGCCATCAGTGAGTCGGTTACCTCCGAGAATTCACCCCTCCACTTT. Protein product: CAISESVTSENSPLHF.

V usage is TRBV4-1 and J usage is TRBJ2-3; a possible D gene is TRBD1 (6 bases). Germline CDR1 MGHRA, CDR2 YSYEKL. Trimming left V 4 bases short and J 4 bases short, with 15 bases between. The CDR3 extends over 15 amino acids. The DNA for the CDR3 is TGCGCCAGCAGCCTGGGGACACTTGACTCAGATACGCAGTATTTT. It translates to CASSLGTLDSDTQYF.

The J gene is TRBJ1-5, the V gene TRBV7-2; 8 bases fit TRBD1. The CDR3 runs to 13 residues. Germline trimming cut 6 bases from V and 6 bases from J; bases unmatched to any gene: 4. Germline lookup yields CDR1 SGHTA and CDR2 FQGNSA. The CDR3 nucleotides read TGTGCCAGCAGTGGACAGGGATTTCAGCCCCAGCATTTT. Encoded protein: CASSGQGFQPQHF.

The rearrangement uses TRBV27 and TRBJ1-1; 8 nucleotides match TRBD1. Germline-derived CDR1 and CDR2 are MNHEY and SMNVEV (reference sequence). The CDR3 spans 16 residues. V shed 6 bases and J 0 bases; nucleotides not matched to a gene: 9. CDR3 loop: CASSMDRARMNTEAFF. In nucleotides, the CDR3 is TGTGCCAGCAGCATGGACAGGGCGCGGATGAACACTGAAGCTTTCTTT.

The J gene is TRBJ1-4, the V gene TRBV3-1 (or the pseudogene TRBV3-2), with 12 bases fitting TRBD1. The J segment lost 7 bases and the V segment lost 4 bases, leaving 4 bases of the junction unmatched. The CDR3 loop spans 15 amino acids. The germline V gene has CDR1 LGHDT and CDR2 YNNKEL (reference sequence). In nucleotides, the CDR3 is TGTGCCAGCAGCCTCCGGGACAGGGGGCTTGAAAAACTGTTTTTT. Protein: CASSLRDRGLEKLFF.

This clone was observed a few times. This CDR3 is CASSQVGTETQYF. The DNA for the CDR3 is TGTGCCAGCAGCCAAGTAGGGACAGAGACTCAGTACTTC. The gene calls are TRBV3-1 (or the pseudogene TRBV3-2) and TRBJ2-7; the match to TRBD1 covers 7 bases. CDR1 LGHDT and CDR2 YNNKEL come from the germline V gene (reference sequence). The V and J ends lost 1 base and 10 bases, in that order; junction bases with no gene match: 7. The CDR3 has 13 residues.

This rearrangement joins TRBV3-1 (or the pseudogene TRBV3-2) to TRBJ2-2, with D perhaps matching TRBD1 (5 bases). This CDR3 region has 16 residues. Looked up from germline, CDR1 is LGHDT and CDR2 is YNNKEL (reference sequence). Trimming pared 4 bases from V and 1 base from J, leaving 13 bases between. CDR3 DNA: TGTGCCAGCAGCCTCCTGAGACAGATGAACACCGGGGAGCTGTTTTTT. It codes for CASSLLRQMNTGELFF.

V is TRBV15 and J is TRBJ1-5; 8 nucleotides align to TRBD1. Losses at the gene ends were 3 bases for V and 6 bases for J; bases not matched to a gene: 7. Per the germline V gene, CDR1 is LNHNV and CDR2 is YYDKDF (reference sequence). This CDR3 comprises 15 residues. The CDR3: CATSSLDRGIQPQHF. CDR3 DNA sequence: TGTGCCACCAGCAGCTTAGACAGGGGAATTCAGCCCCAGCATTTT.

This chain joins TRBV9 and TRBJ2-1, with TRBD2 matching 16 bases. Trimming cost V 0 bases and J 7 bases; bases outside gene matches: 4. The CDR3 length is 17 residues. CDR1 and CDR2 (germline): SGDLS, YYNGEE. The CDR3 coding sequence is TGTGCCAGCAGCGTAGAGGGACTAGCGGGGGGGCTTAATGAGCAGTTCTTC. Encoded protein: CASSVEGLAGGLNEQFF.

This clone was picked up a small number of times. The chain is built from TRBV3-1 (or the pseudogene TRBV3-2) and TRBJ2-2; 9 bases agree with TRBD1. Germline-derived CDR1 and CDR2 are LGHDT and YNNKEL (reference sequence). Trimming removed 7 bases from V and 7 bases from J; junction bases left unmatched: 4. CDR3 length: 13 amino acids. CDR3 nucleotides: TGTGCCAGCAAGACAGGGGGTAACGGGGAGCTGTTTTTT. Its protein product is CASKTGGNGELFF.

J is TRBJ2-1 and V is TRBV15; 8 bases are a match to TRBD2. V lost 5 bases, J lost 4 bases, and 10 bases stayed unmatched. The CDR3 is 16 amino acids. In germline, CDR1 is LNHNV, CDR2 YYDKDF (reference sequence). For the CDR3, the DNA is TGTGCCACCAGCGGGGGGACTAGGGGGGAGTACAATGAGCAGTTCTTC. It specifies CATSGGTRGEYNEQFF.

This chain connects TRBV7-2 to TRBJ1-6; 10 bases are a match to TRBD1. This CDR3 has 18 amino acids. The germline CDR1 and CDR2 sequences are SGHTA and FQGNSA. V gave up 1 base and J gave up 10 bases; unmatched junction bases: 13. CDR3 sequence: CASSLGLSGQGMRSPLHF. CDR3 DNA: TGTGCCAGCAGCTTAGGGCTGTCGGGACAGGGGATGCGGTCACCCCTCCACTTT.

The J gene is TRBJ2-5, the V gene TRBV27; 10 nucleotides agree with TRBD2. V lost 4 bases and J lost 7; bases outside the gene matches: 3. The length of the CDR3 is 13 residues. The germline CDR1 and CDR2 sequences are MNHEY and SMNVEV (reference sequence). The CDR3 sequence: CASSSERGGTQYF. The CDR3 DNA reads TGTGCCAGCAGTTCAGAGCGGGGGGGGACCCAGTACTTC.

Only one count was recorded for this clone. This chain uses TRBV19 with TRBJ1-1; 9 nucleotides agree with TRBD1. Looked up from germline, CDR1 is LNHDA and CDR2 is SQIVND (reference sequence). Unmatched junction bases numbered 4, after V lost 5 bases and J lost 3 bases. This CDR3 region has 14 residues. CDR3 loop: CASSAGTGHTEAFF. The CDR3 DNA is TGTGCCAGTAGTGCCGGGACAGGGCACACTGAAGCTTTCTTT.

This sequence joins TRBV28 and TRBJ1-5, with 10 positions matching TRBD1. V shed 2 bases and J 6 bases; nucleotides not matched to a gene: 1. Germline-derived CDR1 and CDR2 are MDHEN and SYDVKM. This CDR3 is built from 14 residues. As DNA, the CDR3 is TGTGCCAGCAGTTTAGGGGACAGGGGTCAGCCCCAGCATTTT. This translates into CASSLGDRGQPQHF.

The CDR3 region is CASSYSDRVTGNTIYF. In DNA form, the CDR3 reads TGTGCCAGCAGTTACTCGGACAGGGTGACTGGAAACACCATATATTTT. The J gene is TRBJ1-3, the V gene TRBV6-5, with 8 positions matching TRBD1. V gave up 0 bases and J gave up 2 bases; unmatched junction bases: 3. Germline V CDR1 and CDR2: MNHEY, SVGAGI. The CDR3 contains 16 residues.

The chain joins TRBV5-1 to TRBJ1-1; D perhaps matches TRBD1 (5 bases). V gave up 0 bases and J gave up 5 bases, with 11 bases separating them. The germline gives CDR1 SGHRS, CDR2 YFSETQ. The CDR3 totals 14 residues. The CDR3: CASSLARARTEAFF. Here the CDR3 DNA reads TGCGCCAGCAGCTTGGCCAGGGCGAGGACTGAAGCTTTCTTT.

Comments on this clone: The sample holds other DNA sequences that translate to the same CDR3. This chain links TRBV5-1 with TRBJ1-5; 7 positions match TRBD1. V gave up 0 bases and J gave up 4 bases; unmatched junction bases: 4. The CDR3 loop spans 15 amino acids. Germline V CDR1 and CDR2: SGHRS, YFSETQ. Written as DNA, the CDR3 is TGCGCCAGCAGCTTGGAGGGGGCCAGTAATCAGCCCCAGCATTTT. It yields the protein CASSLEGASNQPQHF.